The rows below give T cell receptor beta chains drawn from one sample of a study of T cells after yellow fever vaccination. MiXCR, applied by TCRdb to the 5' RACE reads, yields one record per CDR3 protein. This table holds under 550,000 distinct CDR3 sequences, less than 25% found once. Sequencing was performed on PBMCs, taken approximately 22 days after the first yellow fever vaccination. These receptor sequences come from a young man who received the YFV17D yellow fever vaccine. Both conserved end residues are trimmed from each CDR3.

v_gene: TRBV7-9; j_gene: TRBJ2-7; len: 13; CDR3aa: ASSTTVGQTYEQY
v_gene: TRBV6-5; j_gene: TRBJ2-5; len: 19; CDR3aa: ASSIQGSPDKRLGFQETQY
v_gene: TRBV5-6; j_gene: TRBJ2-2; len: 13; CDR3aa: ASSLGGQNTGELF
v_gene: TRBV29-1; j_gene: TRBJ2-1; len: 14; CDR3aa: SVDKRATRTYNEQF
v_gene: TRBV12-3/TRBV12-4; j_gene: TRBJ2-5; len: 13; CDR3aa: ASNTRTGGGETQY
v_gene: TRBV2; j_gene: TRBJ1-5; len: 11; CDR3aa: ASTRQGNQPQH
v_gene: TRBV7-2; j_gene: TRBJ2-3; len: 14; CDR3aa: ASSSNSGGRTDTQY
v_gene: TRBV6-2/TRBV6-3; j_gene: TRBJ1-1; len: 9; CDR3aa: ASTLGGEAF
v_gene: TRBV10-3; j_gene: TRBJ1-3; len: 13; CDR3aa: AISEPSRGGNTIY
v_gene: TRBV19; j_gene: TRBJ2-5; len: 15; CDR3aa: ASSIILFSGGQETQY
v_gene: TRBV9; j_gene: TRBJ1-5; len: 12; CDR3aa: ASSSRDTYQPQH
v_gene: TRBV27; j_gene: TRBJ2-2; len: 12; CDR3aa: ASRRGQNTGELF
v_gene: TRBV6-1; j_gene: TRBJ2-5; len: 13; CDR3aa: ASSEATGGQETQY
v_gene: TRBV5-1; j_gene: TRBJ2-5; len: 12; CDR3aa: ASSLLAGEETQY
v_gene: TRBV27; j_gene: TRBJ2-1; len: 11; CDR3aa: ASSFGLNNEQF
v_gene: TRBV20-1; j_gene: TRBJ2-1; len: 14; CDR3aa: SAPVGGLAGFNEQF
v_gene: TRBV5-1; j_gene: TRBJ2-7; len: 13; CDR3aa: ASSFIQGLRDEQY
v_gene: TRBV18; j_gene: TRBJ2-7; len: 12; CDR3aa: ASSTRQGRYEQY
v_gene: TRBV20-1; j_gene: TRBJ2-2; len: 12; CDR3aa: SALSGANTGELF
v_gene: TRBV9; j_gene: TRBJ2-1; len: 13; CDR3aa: ASSPGQAAYNEQF
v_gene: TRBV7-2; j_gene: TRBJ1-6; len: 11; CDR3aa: ASTSRPNSPLH
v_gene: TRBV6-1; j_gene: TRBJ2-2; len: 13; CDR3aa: ASSEGTGDTGELF
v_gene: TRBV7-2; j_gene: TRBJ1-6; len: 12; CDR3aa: ASSWDPKRKPLH
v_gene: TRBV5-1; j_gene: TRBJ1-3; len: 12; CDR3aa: ASSQTVGTSTIY
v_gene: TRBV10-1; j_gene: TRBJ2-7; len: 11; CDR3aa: ASSEGTGPEQY
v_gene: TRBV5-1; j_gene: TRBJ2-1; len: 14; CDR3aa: ASSFGPGGTYNEQF
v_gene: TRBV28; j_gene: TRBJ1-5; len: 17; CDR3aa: ASSDIFFGVGYSNQPQH
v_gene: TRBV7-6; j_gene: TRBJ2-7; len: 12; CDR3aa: ASSLKPGAYEQY
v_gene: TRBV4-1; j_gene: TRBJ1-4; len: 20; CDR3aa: ASSQRRMGHPYSEKTNEKLF
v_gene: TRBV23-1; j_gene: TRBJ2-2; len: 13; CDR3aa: ASKDRGRDTGELF
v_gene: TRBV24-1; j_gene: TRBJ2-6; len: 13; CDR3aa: ATLVLSSGANVLT
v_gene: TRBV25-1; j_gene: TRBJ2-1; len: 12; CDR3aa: ASVMRVNYNEQF
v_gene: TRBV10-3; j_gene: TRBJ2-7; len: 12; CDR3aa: AISEGLGSYEQY
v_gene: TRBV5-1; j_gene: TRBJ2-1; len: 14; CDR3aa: ASSLAGQASYNEQF
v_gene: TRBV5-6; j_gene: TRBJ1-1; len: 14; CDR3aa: ASSLLKGAGNTEAF
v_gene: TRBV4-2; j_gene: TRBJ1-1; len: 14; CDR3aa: ASSQDPGGANTEAF
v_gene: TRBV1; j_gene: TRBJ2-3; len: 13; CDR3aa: TSSQTSGVTDTQY
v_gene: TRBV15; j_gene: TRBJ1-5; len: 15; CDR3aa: ATSAKQGFGPSQPQH
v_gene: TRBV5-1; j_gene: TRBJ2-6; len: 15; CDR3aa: ASSLEGIGAGANVLT
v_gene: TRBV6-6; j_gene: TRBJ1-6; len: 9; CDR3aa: ASTRGSPLH